The 21 T cell receptor beta chains below were found in one sample sequenced in a study of vaccination effects on CD4 cells after COVID-19. No antigen is known for these receptors. TCRdb's table, derived via immunoSEQ multiplex PCR, lists solely in-frame clones and lacks some. This table has roughly 25,000 clones, roughly 70% appearing once. Within the ViraFEST assay, antigen-specific CD4+ T cells underwent expansion with viral peptide pools prior to sequencing. Culturing for ten to eleven days preceded CD4+ T cell isolation. All vaccine recipients tested negative for nucleocapsid antibodies and had never contracted SARS-CoV-2 infection. The specimen comprised CD4+ T cells from PBMCs cultured with SARS-CoV-2 spike peptides, sampled before COVID-19 vaccination. The source of these receptors is a human donor who received a COVID-19 vaccine.

The chain has TRBV27 and TRBJ2-7; possibly TRBD2 for D (7 bases). This CDR3 contains 15 residues. The germline V gene has CDR1 MNHEY and CDR2 SMNVEV (reference sequence). V lost 6 bases to trimming and J lost 1 base, with 16 bases between them. The CDR3 coding sequence is TGTGCCAGCAGCCAGGGGCGGGAGAGTTCCTACGAGCAGTACTTC. This encodes CASSQGRESSYEQYF.

The sample holds a few counts of this clone. This sequence joins TRBV7-2 and TRBJ1-2, with 7 positions matching TRBD1. The V and J ends lost 0 bases and 2 bases, in that order; junction bases with no gene match: 6. The CDR3 length is 16 residues. Germline V gene data show CDR1 as SGHTA and CDR2 as FQGNSA. The CDR3 DNA reads TGTGCCAGCAGCTTAGCGTCGACAGGGAGGAACTATGGCTACACCTTC. Its translation: CASSLASTGRNYGYTF.

This clone has only a few counts. The chain employs TRBV6-1 and TRBJ1-5; D gene unclear. Germline V gene sequence: CDR1 MNHNS, CDR2 SASEGT. V lost 3 bases and J 2 bases, leaving 5 bases between the germline ends. The CDR3 is 13 amino acids. CDR3: CASSEGGNQPQHF. For the CDR3, the DNA is TGTGCCAGCAGTGAGGGCGGCAATCAGCCCCAGCATTTT.

The rearrangement uses TRBV6-2 or TRBV6-3 and TRBJ2-7; D may be TRBD2 (6 bases). CDR3 length: 16 amino acids. Germline V gene sequence: CDR1 MNHEY, CDR2 SVGEGT. V was pared by 0 bases and J by 2 bases, with 14 bases between. CDR3 sequence: CASSYSIGGTAYEQYF. DNA for the CDR3: TGTGCCAGCAGTTACTCGATAGGCGGGACGGCCTACGAGCAGTACTTC.

This clone is a singleton in its sample. The rearrangement joins TRBV5-1 to TRBJ2-5, with 9 bases fitting TRBD2. Germline V gene data show CDR1 as SGHRS and CDR2 as YFSETQ. This CDR3 contains 15 residues. After removal of 4 bases from V and 2 bases from J, the junction contained 6 bases not matched to a gene. The CDR3, as DNA: TGCGCCAGCAGCCCGGGACTAGCTAAACAAGAGACCCAGTACTTC. Amino acid sequence: CASSPGLAKQETQYF.

The chain employs TRBV3-1 (or the pseudogene TRBV3-2) and TRBJ2-3; D is possibly TRBD2 (5 bases). This CDR3 has 16 residues. V gave up 1 base and J gave up 7 bases, with 18 bases separating them. CDR1 LGHDT and CDR2 YNNKEL come from the germline V gene (reference sequence). CDR3 nucleotides: TGTGCCAGCAGCCAAGGCGGAAGGATGTGGGAGAATACGCAGTATTTT. Encoded protein: CASSQGGRMWENTQYF.

This clone was seen just once. The genes are TRBV29-1 and TRBJ2-3, with D perhaps matching TRBD1 (6 bases). CDR3 length: 14 residues. Germline CDR1 SQVTM, CDR2 ANQGSEA. V lost 5 bases and J lost 2, with 14 bases in between. CDR3 sequence reads: CSVLKGTNTDTQYF. For the CDR3, the DNA is TGCAGCGTTCTTAAAGGGACAAACACAGATACGCAGTATTTT.

In this sample, this clone turned up once. The V and J genes are TRBV9 and TRBJ2-3, with 15 positions matching TRBD2. CDR3 length: 15 residues. V lost 4 bases and J lost 11; bases outside the gene matches: 8. Germline values: CDR1 SGDLS, CDR2 YYNGEE. The CDR3, as DNA: TGTGCCAGCAGCCCCCGGACTAGCGGGGGGGAGGGGCAGTATTTT. Protein sequence: CASSPRTSGGEGQYF. The complete variable domain, with remaining parts taken from reference TRBV9 and TRBJ2-3, reads DSGVTQTPKHLITATGQRVTLRCSPRSGDLSVYWYQQSLDQGLQFLIQYYNGEERAKGNILERFSAQQFPDLHSELNLSSLELGDSALYFCASSPRTSGGEGQYFGPGTRLTVL.

This clone has just a few counts. The chain carries TRBV19 and TRBJ2-1; 7 bases agree with TRBD1. Germline-derived CDR1 and CDR2 are LNHDA and SQIVND (reference sequence). V was pared by 4 bases and J by 0 bases, with 3 bases of the junction left unmatched. The CDR3 length is 15 residues. This chain's CDR3 is CASSKQGSSYNEQFF. The CDR3 DNA follows: TGTGCCAGTAGTAAACAGGGGAGCTCCTACAATGAGCAGTTCTTC.

V gene TRBV27 combines with J gene TRBJ2-3; TRBD1 matches 7 bases. Per the germline V gene, CDR1 is MNHEY and CDR2 is SMNVEV (reference sequence). J gave up 2 bases and V 11 bases, and 7 bases lay outside the gene matches. CDR3 length: 13 residues. CDR3 sequence: CAARDSYTDTQYF. The DNA for the CDR3 is TGTGCCGCACGGGACAGTTACACAGATACGCAGTATTTT.

The rearrangement uses TRBV6-1 and TRBJ1-1, with no clear D. V was shortened by 1 base and J by 6 bases, with 15 bases between the two germline ends. Germline V CDR1 and CDR2: MNHNS, SASEGT. This CDR3 is built from 15 residues. DNA of the CDR3: TGTGCCAGCAGTGAAGTCGACCGAGGAACCGCTGAAGCTTTCTTT. This codes for CASSEVDRGTAEAFF.

This CDR3 is CASSAEASPQHF. In nucleotides, the CDR3 is TGTGCCAGCAGTGCAGAGGCTTCCCCCCAGCATTTT. The chain links TRBV25-1 to TRBJ1-5; D remains ambiguous. Germline lookup yields CDR1 MGHDK and CDR2 SYGVNS. This CDR3 contains 12 residues. V was clipped by 4 bases and J by 10 bases, with 11 bases between them.

The chain combines TRBV5-1 with TRBJ1-3; weak D call: TRBD1 (5 bases). V was cut by 1 base and J by 1 base, with 9 bases left in between. The CDR3 is made up of 15 amino acids. Germline loops: CDR1 SGHRS, CDR2 YFSETQ. The CDR3 nucleotides are TGCGCCAGCAGCTTGACAGGTCCATCTGGAAACACCATATATTTT. Translated, it gives CASSLTGPSGNTIYF.

This clone was observed once. The rearrangement joins TRBV18 to TRBJ1-3, with TRBD1 matching over 7 bases. CDR1 is KGHSH, CDR2 LQKENI, per germline. The CDR3 length is 15 residues. V lost 8 bases, J lost 2 bases, and 9 bases stayed unmatched. In DNA, the CDR3 is TGTGCCAGCCCCAGAGGGGACAGACCTGGAAACACCATATATTTT. Its protein product is CASPRGDRPGNTIYF.

The chain uses TRBV14 and TRBJ1-3, with D maybe TRBD1 (6 bases). V was shortened by 5 bases and J by 3 bases, with 17 bases between the two germline ends. This CDR3 region has 16 residues. Germline CDR1 is SGHDN and CDR2 is FVKESK. The CDR3 region has the DNA TGTGCCAGCAGCTCAGGACAGCTCCTCTATGGAAACACCATATATTTT. It translates to CASSSGQLLYGNTIYF.

The J gene is TRBJ2-7, the V gene TRBV3-1 (or the pseudogene TRBV3-2); no clear D gene. CDR3 length: 14 residues. Germline V gene data show CDR1 as LGHDT and CDR2 as YNNKEL (reference sequence). With 0 bases removed from V and 0 bases from J, the gap between germline ends came to 6 bases. The CDR3 here is CASSQDSYSYEQYF. The CDR3 nucleotides are TGTGCCAGCAGCCAAGACTCCTACTCCTACGAGCAGTACTTC.

The rearrangement uses TRBV19 and TRBJ2-7; 13 bases map to TRBD2. The germline gives CDR1 LNHDA, CDR2 SQIVND (reference sequence). The J segment lost 0 bases and the V segment lost 6 bases, leaving 14 bases of the junction unmatched. The CDR3 consists of 19 residues. The CDR3 sequence: CASSGPGLAGSPLSYEQYF. CDR3 nucleotides: TGTGCCAGTAGCGGCCCGGGACTAGCGGGATCCCCACTCTCCTACGAGCAGTACTTC.

The chain links TRBV6-1 to TRBJ2-2; D gene unclear. The CDR3 has 13 amino acids. V was pared by 3 bases and J by 5 bases, with 7 bases between. Germline V gene sequence: CDR1 MNHNS, CDR2 SASEGT. CDR3 nucleotides: TGTGCCAGCAGTGATTCTCATACCGGGGAGCTGTTTTTT. Translated: CASSDSHTGELFF.

This clone appeared a few times. The chain employs TRBV29-1 and TRBJ2-5; D remains ambiguous. Trimming stripped 4 bases from V and 6 bases from J, with 12 bases between. The CDR3 covers 12 residues. The V gene's germline CDR1 is SQVTM and CDR2 ANQGSEA. CDR3 nucleotide sequence: TGCAGCGTTGTTCCCAGACTGCAGACCCAGTACTTC. Protein sequence: CSVVPRLQTQYF.

The chain combines TRBV5-4 with TRBJ1-2, with D perhaps matching TRBD1 (5 bases). Per germline, CDR1 SGHNT and CDR2 YYREEE (reference sequence). V was pared by 3 bases and J by 0 bases, with 15 bases between. This CDR3 is 16 amino acids long. CDR3 DNA sequence: TGTGCCAGCAGCTATCAGGGTGTTTTCGCTAACTATGGCTACACCTTC. Translation gives CASSYQGVFANYGYTF.

Here the CDR3 DNA reads TGCGCCAGCAGCCTAGGGACGGAAGGAACCGGGGAGCTGTTTTTT. Protein sequence: CASSLGTEGTGELFF. The chain has TRBV5-1 and TRBJ2-2; D possibly uses TRBD1 or TRBD2 (5 bases each). Germline V CDR1 and CDR2: SGHRS, YFSETQ. CDR3 size: 15 residues. V lost 4 bases and J lost 5, with 15 bases in between.